This T cell receptor beta chain was captured by sequencing in a study of T cell changes during pregnancy in multiple sclerosis. Assay: immunoSEQ multiplex PCR; the TCRdb copy retains only in-frame clones and omits some. The sample has tens of thousands of clones; about 90% are singletons. CDR1 is SGHDN and CDR2 is FVKESK in the germline V gene. The CDR3 is 15 residues long. The V and J ends lost 4 bases and 1 base, in that order; junction bases with no gene match: 5. This TCR was sampled from a female donor with multiple sclerosis, enrolled in a pregnancy study. The genes are TRBV14 and TRBJ1-1, with 8 bases identical to TRBD1. This material consisted of CD4+ T cells from peripheral blood mononuclear cells, taken in the first trimester of pregnancy. In nucleotides, the CDR3 is TGTGCCAGCAGCCGACAGGGGACTACGAACACTGAAGCTTTCTTT. Amino acids: CASSRQGTTNTEAFF.